This entry lists 5 T cell receptor beta chains sequenced from one sample in a study of blood T cell repertoires in COVID-19. Clones were sequenced by immunoSEQ multiplex PCR, and TCRdb holds only the in-frame ones, with some missing. The table has more than 85,000 clones, roughly 84% seen once. Sequencing was carried out using peripheral blood. Receptors originate from a human donor in a cohort sampled during active COVID-19.

The chain uses TRBV9 and TRBJ1-5; D gene uncertain. CDR1 and CDR2 (germline): SGDLS, YYNGEE. The CDR3 contains 15 residues. V shed 0 bases and J shed 4 bases, with 11 bases lying between them. The CDR3 is CASSVGVGENQPQHF. The CDR3 coding sequence is TGTGCCAGCAGCGTAGGGGTGGGCGAGAATCAGCCCCAGCATTTT.

The chain recombines TRBV11-2 with TRBJ2-7; D is uncertain. Germline values: CDR1 SGHAT, CDR2 FQNNGV. Trimming removed 1 base from V and 4 bases from J, with 11 bases in between. CDR3 length: 14 residues. CDR3 nucleotide sequence: TGTGCCAGCAGCTTAGTTGGAGACCTTTACGAGCAGTACTTC. Protein product: CASSLVGDLYEQYF. Full variable domain (remainder filled in from reference TRBV11-2 and TRBJ2-7): EAGVAQSPRYKIIEKRQSVAFWCNPISGHATLYWYQQILGQGPKLLIQFQNNGVVDDSQLPKDRFSAERLKGVDSTLKIQPAKLEDSAVYLCASSLVGDLYEQYFGPGTRLTVT.

The V gene is TRBV2, the J gene TRBJ2-2; tentatively, D is TRBD1 (6 bases). The germline CDR1 and CDR2 sequences are SNHLY and FYNNEI. Trimming left V 7 bases short and J 2 bases short, with 11 bases between. This CDR3 spans 14 amino acids. In DNA, the CDR3 is TGTGCCAGCAAACAGGGCCCAAACACCGGGGAGCTGTTTTTT. This gives the protein CASKQGPNTGELFF. Variable domain in full (rest from reference TRBV2 and TRBJ2-2): EPEVTQTPSHQVTQMGQEVILRCVPISNHLYFYWYRQILGQKVEFLVSFYNNEISEKSEIFDDQFSVERPDGSNFTLKIRSTKLEDSAMYFCASKQGPNTGELFFGEGSRLTVL.

This clone was recorded once. The chain is built from TRBV10-3 and TRBJ2-2, with D maybe TRBD2 (5 bases). V was pared by 3 bases and J by 1 base, with 9 bases between. Germline assignment: CDR1 ENHRY and CDR2 SYGVKD. This CDR3 region has 15 residues. CDR3 in amino acids: CAISEEGVNTGELFF. The CDR3 coding sequence is TGTGCCATCAGTGAAGAGGGTGTGAACACCGGGGAGCTGTTTTTT.

About this clone: At one of its ends the junction is not consistent with the germline gene, which may arise from a read error. The chain combines TRBV7-7 with TRBJ1-1; the D is unclear. In germline, CDR1 is SSHAT, CDR2 FNYEAQ (reference sequence). This CDR3 has 13 residues. CDR3 nucleotide sequence: TGTGCTAGCAGCTTAACAGTGAACACTGAAGCTTTCTTT. Translation gives CASSLTVNTEAFF.